The 20 T cell receptor beta chains in this list originate from one sample, sequenced in a study of siplizumab effects on memory and regulatory T cells. Sequencing used immunoSEQ multiplex PCR; TCRdb keeps in-frame clones, though not all of them. Of over 85,000 clones in the sample, approximately 95% were seen once. The specimen sequenced was non-Treg CD4+ T cells sorted from blood. These receptors all stem from a human donor in good health.

The V gene is TRBV18, the J gene TRBJ2-1; the match to TRBD2 covers 13 bases. CDR3 size: 18 residues. CDR1 KGHSH and CDR2 LQKENI come from the germline V gene. Trimming removed 3 bases from V and 4 bases from J; junction bases left unmatched: 9. CDR3 coding DNA: TGTGCCAGCTCACCGGGACTAGCGGGGCTAAAGAGTTACAATGAGCAGTTCTTC. Amino acids: CASSPGLAGLKSYNEQFF.

The gene calls are TRBV18 and TRBJ1-1; D might be TRBD1 (6 bases). Germline values: CDR1 KGHSH, CDR2 LQKENI. The germline V and J ends were trimmed by 4 bases and 8 bases, with 8 bases remaining between them. The CDR3 has 11 residues. CDR3 residues: CASSLQGEAFF. CDR3 sequence (DNA): TGTGCCAGCTCACTCCAGGGGGAAGCTTTCTTT.

The chain is built from TRBV7-9 and TRBJ1-1; D is uncertain. The V end lost 0 bases, the J end lost 3 bases, and 8 bases lay between the germline ends. The length of the CDR3 is 14 residues. The germline CDR1 and CDR2 sequences are SEHNR and FQNEAQ (reference sequence). CDR3 in DNA: TGTGCCAGCAGCTTAGCGCAAACGGACACTGAAGCTTTCTTT. Translated, it gives CASSLAQTDTEAFF.

The chain links TRBV13 to TRBJ1-2; possibly TRBD1 for D (5 bases). Germline CDR1 reads PRHDT; CDR2 reads FYEKMQ (reference sequence). The CDR3 is 13 residues long. Trimming pared 1 base from V and 8 bases from J, leaving 11 bases between. CDR3 nucleotide sequence: TGTGCCAGCAGCTTAGCACAGGTCGGGGGCTACACCTTC. Amino acids: CASSLAQVGGYTF. Variable domain in full (rest from reference TRBV13 and TRBJ1-2): AAGVIQSPRHLIKEKRETATLKCYPIPRHDTVYWYQQGPGQDPQFLISFYEKMQSDKGSIPDRFSAQQFSDYHSELNMSSLELGDSALYFCASSLAQVGGYTFGSGTRLTVV.

The chain uses TRBV23-1 and TRBJ2-7; a weak D match, TRBD1 (5 bases). TRBV23-1 is an open reading frame whose function is uncertain. The CDR3 spans 16 residues. V lost 2 bases to trimming and J lost 1 base, with 15 bases between them. CDR3: CASSQGQGFFSYEQYF. The CDR3 coding sequence is TGCGCCAGCAGTCAAGGCCAGGGATTTTTTTCCTACGAGCAGTACTTC.

The V gene is TRBV2, the J gene TRBJ2-5; the D is unclear. Germline CDR1 and CDR2: SNHLY and FYNNEI. V was shortened by 4 bases and J by 1 base, with 1 base between the two germline ends. There are 11 residues in the CDR3. The CDR3 DNA follows: TGTGCCAGCAGTGCCCAAGAGACCCAGTACTTC. Amino acid sequence: CASSAQETQYF.

This CDR3 is CASSLERVNTEAFF. The CDR3 nucleotides are TGTGCCAGCAGCTTAGAGCGGGTTAACACTGAAGCTTTCTTT. The chain recombines TRBV7-2 with TRBJ1-1; no firm D call. Germline CDR1 is SGHTA and CDR2 is FQGNSA. CDR3 length equals 14 residues. The V gene lost 1 base and the J gene lost 2 bases, with 8 bases spanning the gap.

The gene calls are TRBV7-3 and TRBJ2-3; D call uncertain. CDR3 size: 13 residues. Between the trimmed V and J ends, which lost 3 bases and 4 bases, there was a span of 8 bases. Germline assignment: CDR1 SGHTA and CDR2 FQGTGA. The CDR3 coding sequence is TGTGCCAGCAGCTTCCGTGGGGCAGATACGCAGTATTTT. Protein: CASSFRGADTQYF.

The chain carries TRBV5-1 and TRBJ2-5, with 12 bases lining up with TRBD2. After removal of 4 bases from V and 4 bases from J, the junction contained 2 bases not matched to a gene. The germline V gene has CDR1 SGHRS and CDR2 YFSETQ. This CDR3 has 14 residues. This CDR3 reads CASSGGLAGETQYF. The DNA of the CDR3 is TGCGCCAGCAGCGGGGGACTAGCGGGAGAGACCCAGTACTTC.

J is TRBJ2-1 and V is TRBV5-1, with D perhaps TRBD2 (5 bases). V lost 1 base and J lost 5, with 10 bases in between. The V gene's germline CDR1 is SGHRS and CDR2 YFSETQ. CDR3 length equals 14 residues. CDR3 bases: TGCGCCAGCAGCTTGCCCCGGGGAGACAATGAGCAGTTCTTC. Its protein is CASSLPRGDNEQFF.

V is TRBV29-1 and J is TRBJ1-2; 12 bases line up with TRBD1. This CDR3 is built from 14 residues. Germline V gene lookup returns CDR1 SQVTM and CDR2 ANQGSEA. The J segment lost 8 bases and the V segment lost 6 bases, leaving 10 bases of the junction unmatched. CDR3 sequence reads: CSVGQGAQGSGYTF. For the CDR3, the DNA is TGCAGCGTGGGACAGGGGGCGCAGGGAAGCGGCTACACCTTC. The full variable domain, rest sourced from reference TRBV29-1 and TRBJ1-2, is SAVISQKPSRDICQRGTSLTIQCQVDSQVTMMFWYRQQPGQSLTLIATANQGSEATYESGFVIDKFPISRPNLTFSTLTVSNMSPEDSSIYLCSVGQGAQGSGYTFGSGTRLTVV.

The V call is TRBV5-4, the J call TRBJ2-2; a possible D gene is TRBD2 (6 bases). Germline V CDR1 and CDR2: SGHNT, YYREEE (reference sequence). V dropped 4 bases and J dropped 1 base, with 11 bases sitting between them. This CDR3 is 15 amino acids long. CDR3 protein: CASSRGSGNTGELFF. The CDR3 DNA sequence: TGTGCCAGCAGCCGGGGGAGCGGGAACACCGGGGAGCTGTTTTTT.

The chain joins TRBV9 to TRBJ2-1, with 10 bases fitting TRBD1. This CDR3 is built from 15 residues. Germline values: CDR1 SGDLS, CDR2 YYNGEE. V was pared by 4 bases and J by 9 bases, with 10 bases of the junction left unmatched. The CDR3: CASSTRDRGLGEQFF. The CDR3 nucleotides read TGTGCCAGCAGCACCCGGGACAGGGGTCTTGGTGAGCAGTTCTTC.

The chain carries TRBV18 and TRBJ2-7; D might be TRBD1 (5 bases). The ends were cut back, 5 bases at V and 0 bases at J, with 14 bases in the middle. Germline lookup yields CDR1 KGHSH and CDR2 LQKENI. The CDR3 has 15 amino acids. DNA for the CDR3: TGTGCCAGCTCAAAATCTGGACATGGCTCCTACGAGCAGTACTTC. Translation gives CASSKSGHGSYEQYF.

The count of this clone is one. The rearrangement joins TRBV18 to TRBJ1-2, with TRBD1 as a possible D gene (6 bases). V lost 3 bases, J lost 8 bases, and 16 bases lay in between. The CDR3 has 14 residues. Germline V gives CDR1 KGHSH, CDR2 LQKENI. CDR3 sequence (DNA): TGTGCCAGCTCACCGGACAGCCGAATAGGGGGCTACACCTTC. This translates into CASSPDSRIGGYTF.

The chain joins TRBV19 to TRBJ1-2, with TRBD1 matching 7 bases. The CDR3 totals 15 residues. The junction had 9 bases not matched to a gene; V was cut back by 3 bases and J by 5 bases. Germline V gene sequence: CDR1 LNHDA, CDR2 SQIVND (reference sequence). CDR3 loop: CASSITSTGVYGYTF. Here the CDR3 DNA reads TGTGCCAGTAGTATCACCTCCACAGGGGTATATGGCTACACCTTC.

The genes are TRBV10-1 and TRBJ1-1; D unresolved. In germline, CDR1 is WNHNN, CDR2 SYGVQD (reference sequence). Trimming removed 3 bases from V and 4 bases from J, with 15 bases in between. The CDR3 has 15 amino acids. CDR3 in amino acids: CASSERRAGLTEAFF. Here the CDR3 DNA reads TGCGCCAGCAGTGAAAGGAGGGCCGGGCTCACTGAAGCTTTCTTT.

The chain links TRBV5-4 to TRBJ1-2; TRBD1 is a possible D gene (5 bases). The germline V gene encodes CDR1 SGHNT and CDR2 YYREEE (reference sequence). V lost 4 bases and J lost 2, with 12 bases in between. CDR3 size: 14 residues. The CDR3 region is CASSPTGGNYGYTF. CDR3 nucleotides: TGTGCCAGCAGCCCCACTGGGGGAAACTATGGCTACACCTTC.

This clone was observed once. V is TRBV4-1 and J is TRBJ2-7, with a tentative D call TRBD1 (6 bases). CDR3 length: 15 residues. Germline CDR1 reads MGHRA; CDR2 reads YSYEKL. With 2 bases removed from V and 3 bases from J, the gap between germline ends came to 14 bases. CDR3 DNA sequence: TGCGCCAGCAGCCAACGACAGGAGAGGGGCTACGAGCAGTACTTC. Its translation is CASSQRQERGYEQYF.

V is TRBV5-1 and J is TRBJ2-6; D gene ambiguous. The CDR3 is 13 residues long. CDR1 and CDR2 (germline): SGHRS, YFSETQ. V was pared by 4 bases and J by 2 bases, with 4 bases between. The CDR3: CASSPAGANVLTF. The DNA for the CDR3 is TGCGCCAGCAGCCCGGCTGGGGCCAACGTCCTGACTTTC.